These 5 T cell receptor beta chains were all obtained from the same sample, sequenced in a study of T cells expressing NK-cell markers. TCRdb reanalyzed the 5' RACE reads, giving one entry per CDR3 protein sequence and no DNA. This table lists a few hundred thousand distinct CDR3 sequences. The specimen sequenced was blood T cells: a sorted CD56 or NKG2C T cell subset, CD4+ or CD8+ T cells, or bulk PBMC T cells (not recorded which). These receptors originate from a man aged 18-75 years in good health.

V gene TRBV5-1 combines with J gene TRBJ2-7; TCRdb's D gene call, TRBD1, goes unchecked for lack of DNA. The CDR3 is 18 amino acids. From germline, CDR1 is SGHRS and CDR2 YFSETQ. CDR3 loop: CASSLVDLGGGGTYEQYF.

The CDR3 loop is CASSPWDGGELFF. The rearrangement uses TRBV19 and TRBJ2-2; the TCRdb call, TRBD1, lacks DNA for checking. This CDR3 is built from 13 residues. Per the germline V gene, CDR1 is LNHDA and CDR2 is SQIVND (reference sequence).

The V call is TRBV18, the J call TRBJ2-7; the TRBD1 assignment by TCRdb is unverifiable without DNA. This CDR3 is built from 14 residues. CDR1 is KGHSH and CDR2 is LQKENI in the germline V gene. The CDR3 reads CASSLHRGPYEQYF.

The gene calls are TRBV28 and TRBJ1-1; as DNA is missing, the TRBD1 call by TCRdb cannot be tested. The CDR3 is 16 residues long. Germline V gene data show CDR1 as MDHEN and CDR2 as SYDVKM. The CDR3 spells CASSLGTAKWGAEAFF.

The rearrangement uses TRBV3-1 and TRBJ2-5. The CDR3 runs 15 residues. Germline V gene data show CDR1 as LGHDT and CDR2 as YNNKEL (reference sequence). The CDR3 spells CASSPRRGVAETQYF.